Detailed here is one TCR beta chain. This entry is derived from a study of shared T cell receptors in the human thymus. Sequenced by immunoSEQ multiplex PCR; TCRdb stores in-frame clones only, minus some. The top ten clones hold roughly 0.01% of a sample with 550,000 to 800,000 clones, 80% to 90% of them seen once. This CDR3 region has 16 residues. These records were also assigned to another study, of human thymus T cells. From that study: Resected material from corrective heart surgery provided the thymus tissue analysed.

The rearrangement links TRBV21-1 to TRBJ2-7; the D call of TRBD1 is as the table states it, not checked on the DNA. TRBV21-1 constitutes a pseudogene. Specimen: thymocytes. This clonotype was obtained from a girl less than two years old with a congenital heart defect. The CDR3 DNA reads TGTGCCAGCAGCAAAGACTCAGGGCAGATTTTCTACGAGCAGTACTTC. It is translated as CASSKDSGQIFYEQYF.